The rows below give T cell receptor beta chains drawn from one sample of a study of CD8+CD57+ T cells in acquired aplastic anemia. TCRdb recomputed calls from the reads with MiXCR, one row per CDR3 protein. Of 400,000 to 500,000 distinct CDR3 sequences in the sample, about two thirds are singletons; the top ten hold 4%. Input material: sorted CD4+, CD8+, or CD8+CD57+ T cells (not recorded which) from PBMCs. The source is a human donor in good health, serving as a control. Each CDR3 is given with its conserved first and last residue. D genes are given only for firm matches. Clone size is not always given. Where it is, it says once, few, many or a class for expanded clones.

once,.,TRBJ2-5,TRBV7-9,TGTGCCAGCAGCCCCTCACGTGGGGGCCAACACAACTTC,CASSPSRGGQHNF
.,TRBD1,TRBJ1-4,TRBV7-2,TGTGCCAGCAGCAGGGGACAGGGTGTAAATCATGACCAGCTGTTTTTT,CASSRGQGVNHDQLFF
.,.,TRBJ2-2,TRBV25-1,TGTGCCAGCAGTGAGCTAGGGACCGGGGAGCTGTTTTTT,CASSELGTGELFF
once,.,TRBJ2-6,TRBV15,TGTGCCACCAGCAGCGGGCACCGGGACACTCGAAACTCTGGGGCCAACGTCCTGACTTTC,CATSSGHRDTRNSGANVLTF
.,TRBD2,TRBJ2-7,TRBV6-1,TGTGCCAGCAGTCAGACTAGCGGGGGTGCCTCCTACGAGCAGTACTTC,CASSQTSGGASYEQYF
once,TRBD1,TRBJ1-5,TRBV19,TGTGCCAGCACACCCACAGGGGGCGTAGCTCAGCCCCAGCATTTT,CASTPTGGVAQPQHF
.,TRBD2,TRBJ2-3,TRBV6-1,TGTGCCAGCAGAACCGGACTAGCGGGGGGAGATACGCAGTATTTT,CASRTGLAGGDTQYF
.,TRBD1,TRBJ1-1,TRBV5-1,TGCGCCAGCACTCAGGGGGGACGCTCGAACACTGAAGCTTTCTTT,CASTQGGRSNTEAFF
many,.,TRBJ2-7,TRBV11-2,TGTGCCAGCGGATCTTTGGCGGGCTACCTCTACGAGCAGTACTTC,CASGSLAGYLYEQYF
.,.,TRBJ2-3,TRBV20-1,TGCAGTGCGATGGGACCTAGGCCACCCCCGCAGTATTTT,CSAMGPRPPPQYF
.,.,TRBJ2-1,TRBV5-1,TGCGCCAGCAGCTTGGAGGCCAGGCCCTCGGATGAGCAGTTCTTC,CASSLEARPSDEQFF
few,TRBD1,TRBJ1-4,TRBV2,TGTGCCAGCAGTGAAAGGGCAGGGGGAAAACTGTTTTTT,CASSERAGGKLFF
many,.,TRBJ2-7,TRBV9,TGTGCCAGCAGCGGATTGGATCCCGGGGCAGCTAGCGAGCAGTACTTC,CASSGLDPGAASEQYF
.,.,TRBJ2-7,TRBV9,TGTGCCAGCAGCGTAGGGGTAGGGAGGTTTGCAGATAAGTACTTC,CASSVGVGRFADKYF
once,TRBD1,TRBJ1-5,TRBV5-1,TGCGCCAGCAGCTTGGGCGGGACAGGGACGCCCCAGCATTTT,CASSLGGTGTPQHF
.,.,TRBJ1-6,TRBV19,TGTGCCACTAGGGAAGGGTCCTATAGTTCACCCCTCCACTTT,CATREGSYSSPLHF
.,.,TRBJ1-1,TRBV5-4,TGTGCCAGCAGCGCGGGAGTGGTGGCAGGCACTGAAGCTTTCTTT,CASSAGVVAGTEAFF
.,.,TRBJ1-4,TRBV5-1,TGTGCCAGCAGTTTCGAGGGGAATGGAGAACTGTTTTTT,CASSFEGNGELFF
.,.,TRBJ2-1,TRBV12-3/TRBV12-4,TGTGCCAGCAGTTTGGCGATGAACCAGCAGTTCTTC,CASSLAMNQQFF
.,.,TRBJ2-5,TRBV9,TGTGCCAGCAGCCCAGCTATTAGCGGCGAGACCGATAACTTC,CASSPAISGETDNF
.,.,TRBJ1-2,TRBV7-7,TGTGCTACCAGCAGAGAAGGTCGGGGTCGTGGCGACACCTTC,CATSREGRGRGDTF
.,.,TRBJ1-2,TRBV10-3,TGTGCCATCAGTGAGGAGAGTGGCTACACCTTC,CAISEESGYTF
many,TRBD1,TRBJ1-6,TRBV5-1,TGCGCCAGCAGCGACCAAATTGGACAGGGTCATAATTCACCCCTCCACTTT,CASSDQIGQGHNSPLHF
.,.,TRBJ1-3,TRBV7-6,TGTGCCAGCAGCTCCGGGGGGCCTGACACCATATATTTT,CASSSGGPDTIYF
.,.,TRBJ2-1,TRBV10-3,TGTGCCATCAGTGAGCCGGGGCCAGGGCGGAGGTACAATGAGCAGTTCTTC,CAISEPGPGRRYNEQFF
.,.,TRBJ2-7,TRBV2,TGTGCCAGCAGTGATGGGCAGGGGTCTTACGAGCAGTACTTC,CASSDGQGSYEQYF
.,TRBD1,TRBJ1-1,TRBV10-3,TGTGCCACTGAGGACAGGGCCAGCACTGAAGCTTTCTTT,CATEDRASTEAFF
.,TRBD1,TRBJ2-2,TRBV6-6,TGTGCCATCAGTCCAGACAGGGTCGGCACCGGGGAGCTGTTTTTT,CAISPDRVGTGELFF
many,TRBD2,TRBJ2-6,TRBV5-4,TGTGCCAGCAGCTCGCTCCTAGCGGGGGTTTCTGGGGCCAACGTCCTGACTTTC,CASSSLLAGVSGANVLTF
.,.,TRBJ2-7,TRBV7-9,TGTGCCAGCAGCTTAGCAACGGGAAACTACGAGCAGTACTTC,CASSLATGNYEQYF
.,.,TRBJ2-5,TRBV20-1,TGCAGTGCTAGAGATGGGTTAGGTGAGGGGACCCAGTACTTC,CSARDGLGEGTQYF
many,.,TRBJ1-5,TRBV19,TGTGCCAGTCGACGGAGCAATCAGCCCCAGCATTTT,CASRRSNQPQHF
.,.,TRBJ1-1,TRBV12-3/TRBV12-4,TGTGCCAGCAGCCGAGATGCTCGAGTGGAGGGCGGAACTGAAGCTTTCTTT,CASSRDARVEGGTEAFF